These 23 T cell receptor beta chains share one sample of origin, sequenced in a study of shared clonotypes between healthy human individuals. The table came from immunoSEQ multiplex PCR; TCRdb's copy has only in-frame clones and leaves some out. The profile shows roughly 1.5 million clones, under 99% of them singletons. Sequencing input: naive CD4+ T cells sorted from blood. The subset here: CD45RA+ positively selected. These receptors all come from a man between 25 and 39 years old in good health.

The chain joins TRBV2 to TRBJ2-7, with TRBD1 identical over 9 bases. V gave up 7 bases and J gave up 3 bases; unmatched junction bases: 4. Germline CDR1 reads SNHLY; CDR2 reads FYNNEI. This CDR3 comprises 13 residues. The CDR3 region is CASKRDRVYEQYF. Here the CDR3 DNA reads TGTGCCAGCAAGCGGGACAGGGTCTACGAGCAGTACTTC.

The chain uses TRBV4-2 and TRBJ2-1; D is ambiguous. V lost 3 bases, J lost 9 bases, and 21 bases lay in between. The length of the CDR3 is 16 residues. The germline gives CDR1 LGHNA, CDR2 YNFKEQ. CDR3 in DNA: TGTGCCAGCAGCCATCCCTTTGGTTCGGTCAGAGGTGAGCAGTTCTTC. The encoded protein is CASSHPFGSVRGEQFF.

The chain recombines TRBV19 with TRBJ2-5, with no clear D. This CDR3 has 13 residues. Germline lookup yields CDR1 LNHDA and CDR2 SQIVND (reference sequence). Deletions cut 2 bases from V and 7 bases from J, with 11 bases between. The CDR3 DNA reads as TGTGCCAGTAGTATATCGAGCCGCGGGACCCAGTACTTC. Amino acid sequence: CASSISSRGTQYF. Using reference TRBV19 and TRBJ2-5 for the parts outside the CDR3, the full variable domain is DGGITQSPKYLFRKEGQNVTLSCEQNLNHDAMYWYRQDPGQGLRLIYYSQIVNDFQKGDIAEGYSVSREKKESFPLTVTSAQKNPTAFYLCASSISSRGTQYFGPGTRLLVL.

CDR3 bases: TGTGCCAGCAGCTCCCTAGCGGGAGGTCTCTACGAGCAGTACTTC. Its translation: CASSSLAGGLYEQYF. This chain uses TRBV5-4 with TRBJ2-7, with 11 bases aligning to TRBD2. With V trimmed by 3 bases and J by 3 bases, 5 bases remained unmatched. CDR3 length: 15 amino acids. CDR1 and CDR2 from the germline V gene are SGHNT and YYREEE (reference sequence).

V usage is TRBV6-6 and J usage is TRBJ2-7; no definite D call. Trimming cost V 7 bases and J 5 bases, with 9 bases left between them. This CDR3 comprises 11 residues. Per germline, CDR1 MNHNY and CDR2 SVGAGI (reference sequence). The CDR3 DNA is TGTGCCAGCACTACGGGTCACGAGCAGTACTTC. As protein: CASTTGHEQYF.

This clone was detected once. The chain employs TRBV7-9 and TRBJ2-2; TRBD1 or TRBD2 may be the D gene (6 bases each). The CDR3 is made up of 12 amino acids. V lost 7 bases and J 10 bases, leaving 13 bases between the germline ends. Germline V gives CDR1 SEHNR, CDR2 FQNEAQ (reference sequence). The CDR3 region has the DNA TGTGCCAGCACGATGGAGGGACAGGAGCTGTTTTTT. This sequence encodes CASTMEGQELFF.

The chain recombines TRBV4-1 with TRBJ2-6, with 10 positions matching TRBD2. The CDR3 covers 20 residues. With 1 base clipped from V and 1 base from J, the junction kept 10 bases outside the gene matches. CDR1 is MGHRA, CDR2 YSYEKL, per germline. The chain's CDR3 is CASSQARLAGKLSGANVLTF. CDR3 sequence (DNA): TGCGCCAGCAGCCAAGCTAGACTAGCGGGTAAATTATCTGGGGCCAACGTCCTGACTTTC.

On this clone: A read error may account for a junction end that differs from germline. The chain links TRBV15 to TRBJ2-5; 9 nucleotides agree with TRBD2. The CDR3 is made up of 16 amino acids. The germline V gene encodes CDR1 LNHNV and CDR2 YYDKDF (reference sequence). CDR3 DNA sequence: TGTGCCACCAGCAGGGCTAGCGGGACAGTAAGAGAGGCCCAGTACTTC. It codes for CATSRASGTVREAQYF.

The chain recombines TRBV28 with TRBJ2-1; 11 bases agree with TRBD2. This CDR3 has 13 residues. The germline gives CDR1 MDHEN, CDR2 SYDVKM. The V and J ends lost 7 bases and 10 bases, in that order; junction bases with no gene match: 6. As DNA, the CDR3 is TGTGCCAGCAACCTAGCGGGAGGCCGGGAGCAGTTCTTC. It codes for CASNLAGGREQFF.

V usage is TRBV18 and J usage is TRBJ2-6; D is ambiguous. Germline CDR1 is KGHSH and CDR2 is LQKENI. Between the trimmed V and J ends, which lost 7 bases and 0 bases, there was a span of 4 bases. The CDR3 extends over 13 amino acids. Here the CDR3 DNA reads TGTGCCAGCTTTAACTCTGGGGCCAACGTCCTGACTTTC. It codes for CASFNSGANVLTF.

Remarks on this clone: The same CDR3 arises from other DNA sequences in this sample as well. The CDR3, as DNA: TGCGCCAGCAGTGAAGTCTACGAGCAGTACTTC. Protein sequence: CASSEVYEQYF. The chain has TRBV10-2 and TRBJ2-7; D remains unclear. Between the trimmed V and J ends, which lost 3 bases and 3 bases, there was a span of 3 bases. CDR3 size: 11 residues. The germline V gene encodes CDR1 WSHSY and CDR2 SAAADI.

In this sample, this clone turned up once. The CDR3 DNA is TGTGCCAGCTCACCACCTGGTAGGGTTGCCGGTTCGGCTGAAGCTTTCTTT. Translated, it gives CASSPPGRVAGSAEAFF. The chain uses TRBV18 and TRBJ1-1; D call uncertain. Germline-derived CDR1 and CDR2 are KGHSH and LQKENI. The V end lost 0 bases, the J end lost 6 bases, and 20 bases lay between the germline ends. The CDR3 runs 17 residues.

This CDR3 reads CASSLAGFQNEQFF. The CDR3 region has the DNA TGTGCCAGCAGCTTGGCAGGCTTTCAGAATGAGCAGTTCTTC. The rearrangement uses TRBV5-4 and TRBJ2-1, with D unclear. The germline V gene has CDR1 SGHNT and CDR2 YYREEE (reference sequence). V was shortened by 0 bases and J by 7 bases, with 11 bases between the two germline ends. The CDR3 is made up of 14 amino acids. Together with reference TRBV5-4 and TRBJ2-1, the CDR3 gives the full variable domain: ETGVTQSPTHLIKTRGQQVTLRCSSQSGHNTVSWYQQALGQGPQFIFQYYREEENGRGNFPPRFSGLQFPNYSSELNVNALELDDSALYLCASSLAGFQNEQFFGPGTRLTVL.

This clone has only one observation. The CDR3 sequence is CATSTYGTQETQYF. CDR3 DNA sequence: TGTGCCACCAGCACGTACGGGACACAAGAGACCCAGTACTTC. The rearrangement links TRBV15 to TRBJ2-5, with D perhaps TRBD1 (6 bases). This CDR3 contains 14 residues. Trimming cost V 4 bases and J 2 bases, with 11 bases left between them. CDR1 and CDR2 (germline): LNHNV, YYDKDF (reference sequence).

V gene TRBV28 combines with J gene TRBJ2-2, with D tentatively TRBD2 (5 bases). The germline CDR1 and CDR2 sequences are MDHEN and SYDVKM. The CDR3 contains 16 residues. V was pared by 1 base and J by 4 bases, with 13 bases between. CDR3 sequence (DNA): TGTGCCAGCAGTTTATCTCCGGGATCGATCACCGGGGAGCTGTTTTTT. This gives the protein CASSLSPGSITGELFF. The entire variable domain, with the rest obtained from reference TRBV28 and TRBJ2-2, is as follows: DVKVTQSSRYLVKRTGEKVFLECVQDMDHENMFWYRQDPGLGLRLIYFSYDVKMKEKGDIPEGYSVSREKKERFSLILESASTNQTSMYLCASSLSPGSITGELFFGEGSRLTVL.

The chain links TRBV18 to TRBJ2-2; D may be TRBD1 (6 bases). CDR1 is KGHSH, CDR2 LQKENI, per germline. The V end was cut by 5 bases, the J end by 5 bases, with 12 bases between. The CDR3 has 14 amino acids. The CDR3, as DNA: TGTGCCAGCTCAGGGGACAACCCGACCGGGGAGCTGTTTTTT. It specifies CASSGDNPTGELFF.

V is TRBV19 and J is TRBJ1-1; D is unclear. This CDR3 has 15 amino acids. Trimming took 0 bases from V and 3 from J, leaving 11 bases between them. Germline CDR1 reads LNHDA; CDR2 reads SQIVND (reference sequence). CDR3: CASSIDEARDTEAFF. CDR3 coding DNA: TGTGCCAGTAGTATAGATGAGGCGAGGGACACTGAAGCTTTCTTT.

V is TRBV2 and J is TRBJ2-7; D may be TRBD2 (6 bases). V gave up 1 base and J gave up 1 base, with 20 bases separating them. Germline V CDR1 and CDR2: SNHLY, FYNNEI. The CDR3 totals 18 residues. Here the CDR3 reads CASSEETLFIAESYEQYF. The CDR3 DNA is TGTGCCAGCAGTGAAGAGACCCTTTTTATAGCGGAATCCTACGAGCAGTACTTC.

The chain joins TRBV7-6 to TRBJ2-1; no firm D call. The CDR3 spans 13 residues. Trimming shortened V by 5 bases and J by 6 bases, and 11 bases separated the two germline ends. Per germline, CDR1 SGHVS and CDR2 FNYEAQ. The chain's CDR3 is CASSPSTTNEQFF. CDR3 bases: TGTGCCAGCAGCCCGTCAACTACCAATGAGCAGTTCTTC.

The gene calls are TRBV7-9 and TRBJ2-5; no clear D gene. Trimming pared 4 bases from V and 4 bases from J, leaving 16 bases between. CDR3 length: 15 amino acids. Germline loops: CDR1 SEHNR, CDR2 FQNEAQ (reference sequence). CDR3 nucleotides: TGTGCCAGCAGCTCGGACCTAGTAGTTCTAGAGACCCAGTACTTC. Translated: CASSSDLVVLETQYF.

The DNA of the CDR3 is TGTGCCAGCAGCCCCCAGGTACGAGAGACCCAGTACTTC. As protein: CASSPQVRETQYF. The chain joins TRBV9 to TRBJ2-5; unclear D gene. The ends were cut back, 4 bases at V and 4 bases at J, with 11 bases in the middle. CDR3 length: 13 amino acids. Germline CDR1 is SGDLS and CDR2 is YYNGEE.

The CDR3 DNA reads as TGCAGTCCAGGGGCGGGAGGGGAGCAGTTCTTC. As protein: CSPGAGGEQFF. The V and J genes are TRBV20-1 and TRBJ2-1; 9 bases agree with TRBD2. J gave up 10 bases and V 8 bases, and 6 bases lay outside the gene matches. The CDR3 totals 11 residues. The germline V gene encodes CDR1 DFQATT and CDR2 SNEGSKA (reference sequence).

The chain uses TRBV18 and TRBJ2-7; 8 nucleotides agree with TRBD2. The CDR3 is made up of 15 amino acids. V lost 3 bases, J lost 2 bases, and 6 bases stayed unmatched. Per the germline V gene, CDR1 is KGHSH and CDR2 is LQKENI. CDR3 loop: CASSPLTSGAYEQYF. DNA of the CDR3: TGTGCCAGCTCACCTTTAACTAGCGGTGCCTACGAGCAGTACTTC.